The clone carrying this TCR beta chain was seen only a few times. Its antigen is not identified. TCRdb called the reads again in MiXCR, with one record for every CDR3 protein. The data show 450,000 to 600,000 distinct CDR3 sequences, roughly a third seen once. The data stem from a study of T cell repertoires in cytomegalovirus infection. Study background: CMV epitopes that were recently identified and HLA-C-restricted were used alongside well-studied HLA-B-restricted ones. CMV infection plus the matching HLA type was flagged by public TCR beta signatures.

V shed 1 base and J 6 bases; nucleotides not matched to a gene: 7. This CDR3 has 16 residues. Germline CDR1 reads KGHSH; CDR2 reads LQKENI. Study-wide points: CMV-specific TCR beta clonotypes restricted by HLA-C were the ones dominating the ex vivo response.

Sample: cultured PBMCs, taken from culture after CMV antigen stimulation. This chain joins TRBV18 and TRBJ2-3; 10 bases line up with TRBD2. The receptor comes from a human donor in good health (CMV status not recorded). Some clones in this sample may be carry-over from other donors' samples. In DNA, the CDR3 is TGTGCCAGCTCACCACGGAGCGGGAGGGCCGTGGATACGCAGTATTTT. Translating gives CASSPRSGRAVDTQYF.